The T cell receptor (beta chain) described here comes from a study of T cell repertoires in cytomegalovirus infection. Study in general: Both a matching HLA type and CMV infection were indicated by public TCR beta signatures. Study results and caveats: Carriers of CMV and the relevant HLA type were discriminated by public TCR beta frequency. Predominance within the ex vivo response was attributable to HLA-C-restricted CMV-specific TCR beta clonotypes.

About this clonotype: Its specificity is unknown.

CDR1 LNHDA and CDR2 SQIVND come from the germline V gene (reference sequence). After removal of 5 bases from V and 4 bases from J, the junction contained 8 bases not matched to a gene. The CDR3 covers 16 residues. TCRdb re-called the reads through MiXCR, storing one row per CDR3 protein. The data contain fewer than 300,000 distinct CDR3 sequences, about 25% of them singletons. The clonotype originates from a human donor in good health (CMV status not recorded). Some clones in this sample may be carry-over from other donors' samples. The specimen sequenced was PBMCs. The chain employs TRBV19 and TRBJ2-7; TRBD2 aligns across 13 bases. CDR3: CASSSRTSGRRYEQYF. Written as DNA, the CDR3 is TGTGCCAGTAGTTCCAGGACTAGCGGGAGAAGATACGAGCAGTACTTC.